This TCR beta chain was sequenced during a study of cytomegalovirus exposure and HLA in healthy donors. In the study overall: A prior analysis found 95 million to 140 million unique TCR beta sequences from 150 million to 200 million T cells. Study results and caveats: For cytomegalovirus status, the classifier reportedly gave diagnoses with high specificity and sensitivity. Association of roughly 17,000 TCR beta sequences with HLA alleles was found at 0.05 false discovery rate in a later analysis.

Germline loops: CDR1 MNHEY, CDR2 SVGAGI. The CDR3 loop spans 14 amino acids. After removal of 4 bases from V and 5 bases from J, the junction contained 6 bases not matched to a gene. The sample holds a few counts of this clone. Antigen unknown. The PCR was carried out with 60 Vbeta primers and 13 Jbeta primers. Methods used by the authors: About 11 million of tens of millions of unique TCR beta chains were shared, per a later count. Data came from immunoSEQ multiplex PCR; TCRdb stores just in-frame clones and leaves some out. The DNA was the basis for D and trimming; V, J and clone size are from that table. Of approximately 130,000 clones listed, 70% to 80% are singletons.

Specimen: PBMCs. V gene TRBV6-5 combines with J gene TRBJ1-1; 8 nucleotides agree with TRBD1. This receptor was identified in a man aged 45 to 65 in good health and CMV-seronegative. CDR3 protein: CASSSTGGWTEAFF. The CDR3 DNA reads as TGTGCCAGCAGTTCCACAGGGGGATGGACTGAAGCTTTCTTT.